Shown below are 22 T cell receptor beta chains from a single sample sequenced in a study of T cells after yellow fever vaccination (dated 2019 in TCRdb). The treatment or condition label on this specimen signifies: live attenuated yellow fever vaccine strain. Libraries were built with 5' RACE. TCRdb names Illumina HiSeq 2500 as the instrument used. The raw public data were reprocessed by TCRdb itself: fastp quality trimming at Q25, MiXCR clonotype calling, in-frame beta chains only. All rows with the same CDR3 protein become a single entry with the most common DNA and genes. For this sample there are about 260,000 distinct CDR3 sequences; 13% appear just once. Roughly 0.5% of the sample goes to the ten largest clones. The sample consisted of CD4+ T cells sorted from PBMCs, taken 45 days after the yellow fever booster vaccination. Receptor source: a young man who received the YFV17D yellow fever vaccine.

This clonotype was recorded a few times. V gene TRBV10-3 combines with J gene TRBJ1-6; 11 bases are a match to TRBD1. Germline CDR1 and CDR2: ENHRY and SYGVKD. Losses at the gene ends were 6 bases for V and 9 bases for J; bases not matched to a gene: 7. This CDR3 is built from 15 residues. This chain's CDR3 is CAISRTGGSGSPLHF. CDR3 sequence (DNA): TGTGCCATCAGCCGGACAGGGGGCTCGGGTTCACCCCTCCACTTT.

This clonotype was counted a few times. The chain employs TRBV6-1 and TRBJ1-2; 8 nucleotides line up with TRBD1. Looked up from germline, CDR1 is MNHNS and CDR2 is SASEGT. V lost 6 bases and J lost 7; bases outside the gene matches: 13. This CDR3 has 15 residues. The CDR3 sequence: CASSIGTGGFGGYTF. Written as DNA, the CDR3 is TGTGCCAGCAGCATTGGGACAGGTGGTTTTGGTGGCTACACCTTC.

The V call is TRBV19, the J call TRBJ2-1, with 12 bases matching TRBD2. This CDR3 is 15 amino acids long. Germline V CDR1 and CDR2: LNHDA, SQIVND (reference sequence). J gave up 10 bases and V 9 bases, and 13 bases lay outside the gene matches. The CDR3 sequence: CASTPGLAGPREQFF. The DNA of the CDR3 is TGTGCCAGCACCCCGGGACTAGCGGGTCCCAGGGAGCAGTTCTTC. Full variable domain (outside the CDR3, taken from reference TRBV19 and TRBJ2-1): DGGITQSPKYLFRKEGQNVTLSCEQNLNHDAMYWYRQDPGQGLRLIYYSQIVNDFQKGDIAEGYSVSREKKESFPLTVTSAQKNPTAFYLCASTPGLAGPREQFFGPGTRLTVL.

The genes are TRBV10-3 and TRBJ2-3, with unresolved D. Germline-derived CDR1 and CDR2 are ENHRY and SYGVKD. Trimming stripped 6 bases from V and 0 bases from J, with 13 bases between. The CDR3 sequence is 15 residues long. CDR3 sequence: CAIRSPSSSTDTQYF. The CDR3, as DNA: TGTGCCATCAGATCCCCCAGTTCTAGCACAGATACGCAGTATTTT.

V gene TRBV29-1 combines with J gene TRBJ2-1; maybe TRBD1 (6 bases). CDR1 and CDR2 (germline): SQVTM, ANQGSEA. V lost 4 bases, J lost 7 bases, and 11 bases lay in between. The length of the CDR3 is 12 residues. Here the CDR3 reads CSVGHRVNEQFF. Written as DNA, the CDR3 is TGCAGCGTTGGGCACAGGGTGAATGAGCAGTTCTTC.

This sequence joins TRBV3-1 and TRBJ2-2; D gene uncertain. CDR1 is LGHDT, CDR2 YNNKEL, per germline (reference sequence). The CDR3 loop spans 17 amino acids. Trimming removed 2 bases at V and 6 bases at J, with 19 bases between. CDR3 nucleotide sequence: TGTGCCAGCAGCCAACCCAGCCCAGGCGGTTCCGCCGGGGAGCTGTTTTTT. Protein: CASSQPSPGGSAGELFF.

The chain joins TRBV5-1 to TRBJ2-1; a possible D gene is TRBD2 (6 bases). The CDR3 has 14 residues. Trimming pared 0 bases from V and 3 bases from J, leaving 7 bases between. Germline CDR1 and CDR2: SGHRS and YFSETQ. CDR3 nucleotide sequence: TGCGCCAGCAGCTTGGGAGCGGGCTACAATGAGCAGTTCTTC. Protein: CASSLGAGYNEQFF.

This clonotype occurred a few times. V and J are TRBV12-3 or TRBV12-4 and TRBJ2-7; TRBD2 is a possible D gene (6 bases). CDR3 length: 13 amino acids. Between the trimmed V and J ends, which lost 2 bases and 6 bases, there was a span of 11 bases. DNA of the CDR3: TGTGCCAGCAGTTTATGGGGGGTTGGCGAGCAGTACTTC. This codes for CASSLWGVGEQYF.

The chain has TRBV7-2 and TRBJ2-5; 9 nucleotides align to TRBD2. There are 16 residues in the CDR3. Germline V lookup: CDR1 SGHTA, CDR2 FQGNSA. V shed 5 bases, J shed 2 bases, and the junction held 9 bases outside the gene matches. In DNA form, the CDR3 reads TGTGCCAGCAGCCCTGCGGGAGGGCCTGGGCAAGAGACCCAGTACTTC. Its translation: CASSPAGGPGQETQYF. The full variable domain, in which reference TRBV7-2 and TRBJ2-5 provide the parts outside the CDR3, is GAGVSQSPSNKVTEKGKDVELRCDPISGHTALYWYRQSLGQGLEFLIYFQGNSAPDKSGLPSDRFSAERTGGSVSTLTIQRTQQEDSAVYLCASSPAGGPGQETQYFGPGTRLLVL.

This clonotype was observed a handful of times. The chain couples TRBV29-1 to TRBJ2-7; D not resolved. Trimming removed 4 bases from V and 3 bases from J, with 10 bases in between. Germline CDR1 reads SQVTM; CDR2 reads ANQGSEA. This CDR3 spans 12 amino acids. The CDR3 DNA follows: TGCAGCGTTGGGTTTGTTGTCTACGAGCAGTACTTC. It codes for CSVGFVVYEQYF.

This clonotype was counted only a few times. This chain uses TRBV7-2 with TRBJ2-3, with 10 bases fitting TRBD2. V was clipped by 5 bases and J by 6 bases; unmatched bases: 8. Germline V gene sequence: CDR1 SGHTA, CDR2 FQGNSA. The CDR3 has 15 amino acids. CDR3 region: CASSPASGRFDTQYF. CDR3 nucleotides: TGTGCCAGCAGCCCTGCTAGCGGGAGATTCGATACGCAGTATTTT.

This clonotype was seen more than once but under ten times. The rearrangement links TRBV2 to TRBJ2-3; 10 bases match TRBD2. V was pared by 5 bases and J by 3 bases, with 2 bases of the junction left unmatched. The germline CDR1 and CDR2 sequences are SNHLY and FYNNEI. This CDR3 has 14 amino acids. For the CDR3, the DNA is TGTGCCAGCAGTCGGACTAGCGGTACAGATACGCAGTATTTT. Translated, it gives CASSRTSGTDTQYF.

This chain uses TRBV20-1 with TRBJ1-6; D remains unclear. Trimming removed 4 bases at V and 5 bases at J, with 9 bases between. This CDR3 is built from 13 residues. The germline V gene encodes CDR1 DFQATT and CDR2 SNEGSKA (reference sequence). The CDR3 coding sequence is TGCAGTGCTACCAGAAGCCATAATTCACCCCTCCACTTT. It is translated as CSATRSHNSPLHF.

The chain's CDR3 is CASSLPVSGGLYQETQYF. DNA for the CDR3: TGTGCCAGCAGCCTACCCGTGAGCGGGGGCCTGTACCAAGAGACCCAGTACTTC. The gene calls are TRBV11-1 and TRBJ2-5, with 8 bases aligning to TRBD2. This CDR3 region has 18 residues. Germline assignment: CDR1 SGHAT and CDR2 FQDESV (reference sequence). V shed 5 bases and J 0 bases; nucleotides not matched to a gene: 14.

The chain links TRBV4-3 to TRBJ1-4; 9 positions agree with TRBD1. There are 15 residues in the CDR3. Germline-derived CDR1 and CDR2 are LGHNA and YSLEER. V lost 4 bases to trimming and J lost 4 bases; unmatched junction nucleotides: 4. In DNA, the CDR3 is TGCGCCAGCAGCCCCGGGACAGGGATTAATGAAAAACTGTTTTTT. Amino acids: CASSPGTGINEKLFF.

V is TRBV2 and J is TRBJ2-1; D perhaps matches TRBD2 (6 bases). V was clipped by 6 bases and J by 8 bases, with 17 bases between them. CDR1 and CDR2 (germline): SNHLY, FYNNEI. This CDR3 is built from 14 residues. In DNA form, the CDR3 reads TGTGCCAGCAGGGCGGAGGGCGTTTCGTATGAGCAGTTCTTC. Translation gives CASRAEGVSYEQFF.

This clonotype was recorded a few times. The V call is TRBV7-9, the J call TRBJ2-1, with D perhaps matching TRBD2 (7 bases). Germline assignment: CDR1 SEHNR and CDR2 FQNEAQ (reference sequence). The CDR3 length is 16 residues. Trimming pared 2 bases from V and 5 bases from J, leaving 16 bases between. CDR3 nucleotide sequence: TGTGCCAGCAGCTTAATGGGGGCTAGCGGTCACAATGAGCAGTTCTTC. Translated, it gives CASSLMGASGHNEQFF.

The chain recombines TRBV7-2 with TRBJ1-5, with 8 positions matching TRBD1. The CDR3 spans 15 residues. Losses at the gene ends were 5 bases for V and 7 bases for J; bases not matched to a gene: 10. CDR1 and CDR2 from the germline V gene are SGHTA and FQGNSA. The CDR3 DNA reads as TGTGCCAGCAGCATATGGACAGGGAACCGCCAGCCCCAGCATTTT. Amino acids: CASSIWTGNRQPQHF.

The CDR3, as DNA: TGCAGTGCTTACTCCGGGAACCCGTCCGAATATGAGCAGTTCTTC. Amino acids: CSAYSGNPSEYEQFF. This rearrangement joins TRBV20-1 to TRBJ2-1; D is perhaps TRBD2 (5 bases). V was shortened by 5 bases and J by 8 bases, with 22 bases between the two germline ends. CDR1 DFQATT and CDR2 SNEGSKA come from the germline V gene (reference sequence). This CDR3 spans 15 amino acids.

V gene TRBV3-1 combines with J gene TRBJ2-1, with unresolved D. CDR1 is LGHDT, CDR2 YNNKEL, per germline (reference sequence). V lost 1 base and J 9 bases, leaving 13 bases between the germline ends. The CDR3 sequence is 14 residues long. The CDR3 sequence: CASSQVNGDVEQFF. The CDR3 nucleotides read TGTGCCAGCAGCCAAGTAAATGGGGATGTTGAGCAGTTCTTC.

In its sample, this clonotype was seen a few times. The chain joins TRBV7-2 to TRBJ2-1; D perhaps matches TRBD2 (6 bases). The CDR3 covers 13 residues. Per germline, CDR1 SGHTA and CDR2 FQGNSA. The germline V and J ends were trimmed by 7 bases and 7 bases, with 14 bases remaining between them. CDR3 DNA: TGTGCCAGCAACCTCGGAGGGGCGAATGAGCAGTTCTTC. Amino acid sequence: CASNLGGANEQFF. Combining the CDR3 with reference TRBV7-2 and TRBJ2-1 gives the whole variable domain GAGVSQSPSNKVTEKGKDVELRCDPISGHTALYWYRQSLGQGLEFLIYFQGNSAPDKSGLPSDRFSAERTGGSVSTLTIQRTQQEDSAVYLCASNLGGANEQFFGPGTRLTVL.

This clonotype was counted a few times. The J gene is TRBJ2-7, the V gene TRBV9; D may be TRBD1 or TRBD2 (5 bases each). The CDR3 is made up of 13 amino acids. V was shortened by 0 bases and J by 5 bases, with 9 bases between the two germline ends. Per germline, CDR1 SGDLS and CDR2 YYNGEE. The CDR3 nucleotides are TGTGCCAGCAGCGTAGGGGGACGGAACGAGCAGTACTTC. Protein product: CASSVGGRNEQYF.